This TCR beta chain came from a study of cytomegalovirus exposure and HLA in healthy donors (dated by TCRdb to 2017 to 2019). Regarding the complete study: In an earlier analysis of 450 to 750 of the donors, 276 Gb of sequence data and about 110 million unique TCR beta sequences from roughly 190 million T cells were reported. Across 398 genotyped donors of the cohort, an average of approximately 240,000 unique TCR beta nucleotide sequences per donor were sequenced, and roughly 20% of those sequences were non-productive. A later genetic analysis used genome-wide SNP genotypes for about 60% of the roughly 670 donors, treating that subset as a discovery cohort. The study aimed to test whether signatures of past pathogen exposure could be identified by cataloging public T cell receptors. A later analysis re-analyzed previously published TCR beta repertoires from 550 to 700 donors and added high-resolution HLA genotyping to study TCR occurrence patterns. Approximately 310 gigabases of sequencing data and tens of millions of unique TCR sequences were included in an early release covering about 620 HLA-typed donors. Among the roughly 400 genotyped donors, under 90% belonged to the genetic ancestry cluster associated with self-reported Caucasian donors. Along with the approximately 700-subject first cohort, a separate validation cohort of around 110 different subjects was used. The number of donors typed differed by locus, with roughly 620-640 for A, B, C, DRB1 and DQB1, around 560 for DQA1, about 610 for DPA1, and under 490 for DPB1. All discovery cohort repertoires had been generated on a single sequencing platform. High-throughput TCR immunosequencing, statistical association of individual TCRs with disease status, and machine learning were combined to predict cytomegalovirus infection status. HLA typing included class I and class II loci at four-digit resolution. Using immunosequencing, the study profiled T cell repertoires from fewer than 700 subjects and related those repertoires to cytomegalovirus serostatus. A few DR-DQ haplotypes were treated as single units for association and clustering because of strong linkage in the cohort. Alongside the repertoire data, information on donor age, sex, ethnicity and CMV serostatus was compiled. Rather than using new phenotypic data, the later analysis identified candidate immune exposures from TCR beta sequences and from how often those sequences occurred across donors. In an earlier analysis of about 590 of the donors, high-throughput TCR beta sequencing was used to judge whether each TCR beta V gene segment behaved as functional or pseudogenic.

Library preparation used the immunoSEQ multiplex PCR assay. The multiplex PCR relied on a mix of 60 forward primers for TCR Vbeta segments and 13 reverse primers for TCR Jbeta segments. A multiplex PCR assay on genomic DNA amplified the CDR3 region of rearranged TCR beta genes. Amplified TCR beta libraries were sequenced as 87-base-pair reads on the Illumina HiSeq System. The authors processed their data as follows. A later analysis tallied approximately 87 million unique TCR beta chains across the 600 to 700 repertoires, and about 12 million of those chains were shared by two or more donors. To remove PCR and sequencing errors, raw reads were error-corrected and collapsed into unique sequences using a nearest-neighbor algorithm that merged closely related sequences. Alignment of CDR3 sequences to IMGT reference sequences was used to assign V, D and J gene segments. Each retained sequence needed at least a six-nucleotide match to both a V gene segment and a J gene segment. Rearrangements were called productive when the CDR3 lacked stop codons and stayed in frame with V and J; all others were non-productive. Following IMGT convention, CDR3 was defined as the stretch from the second conserved V-encoded cysteine up to the conserved J-encoded phenylalanine. The earlier analysis of fewer than 700 of the donors excluded sequences that lacked an unambiguous match to a single V gene segment. In an earlier analysis of roughly 500 of the donors, V segments were called functional above 56.7% productive rearrangements and were called segregating when the between-donor standard deviation exceeded 5%. A statistical classification framework was built to diagnose cytomegalovirus status from the catalog of TCR beta chain sequences. A later analysis assigned V and J genes by comparing TCR nucleotide sequences with IMGT/GENE-DB human TR gene sequences. The TCRdist pipeline was used in a later analysis to assign CDR3 sequences and most-parsimonious VDJ recombination scenarios. In a later analysis, each TCR beta chain was defined by its CDR3 amino acid sequence together with its V-gene family, and reads without a unique V-gene family were excluded. As a way to deal with suspected cross-contamination and a sequencing artifact, a later analysis dropped 450 to 700 nucleotide sequences that were highly shared and had low generation probability. In a later analysis, a clonal expansion index for each public chain was calculated from normalized within-repertoire ranks of inferred template counts. Generation probabilities in a later analysis came from a VDJ recombination model fitted to out-of-frame rearrangements, and those results were checked against IGoR. In a later analysis, hypergeometric tests were used to score TCR-TCR, TCR-HLA and TCR-CMV co-occurrence, with a repertoire-size bias correction applied to TCR pairs. A later analysis estimated false discovery rates by permuting HLA or CMV assignments 20 times. In a later analysis, co-occurring TCRs were grouped using DBSCAN, and TCRdist sequence similarity was added for clustering within HLA-allele-positive subsets. Co-occurrence clustering excluded repertoires with fewer than 30,000 or more than 120,000 public chains, plus five with anomalous nucleotide sharing. TCRdb took this table from immuneACCESS and kept in-frame rearrangements with V and J called. Such tables lack part of the clones; where checked against another copy, unresolved V genes explain under half of the gap, and the rest is unexplained. V and J calls and clone size are those listed in that table; D and trimming were worked out from the DNA. This sample has about 110,000 clones in its table, and around 77% of those were observed once. The ten largest clones represent 5.4% of the sample.

The cohort comprised fewer than 750 healthy bone marrow donors. At the time of sampling, every cohort member was nominally healthy, though immune exposures that went unrecorded were likely present. The donor was CMV seropositive and was included in the group of 250 to 350 seropositive cohort members. Every donor gave a peripheral blood sample, and the peripheral blood mononuclear cells from that sample were used for TCR beta sequencing. The Qiagen DNeasy Blood Extraction Kit was used to extract genomic DNA from the blood cell samples. CDR1 and CDR2 are drawn from the germline V gene (reference sequence): LNHDA, SQIVND. Deletion took 7 bases off V and 6 bases off J, with a span of 13 bases between the germline ends. Counted from cysteine to phenylalanine, this CDR3 has 13 amino acids. Kept here is only the CDR3 DNA, which spans 39 bases and is read in frame from base 1. To note about this clone: Its antigen is still unknown. No quality values exist for individual bases; no much larger clone is one base distant.

Beyond this particular receptor, the publication reports: In a later analysis, the rate of TCR association differed among HLA loci, with DRB1 alleles having the most associated TCRs and HLA-C alleles having the fewest. Because HLA typing was missing for some donors at each locus, association tests included only the typed subset. In a later genetic analysis, a missense DCLRE1C variant was associated with V-gene and J-gene trimming of TCR beta chains, and the association was replicated in an independent cohort. A later analysis reported that several top co-occurrence clusters appeared linked to parvovirus B19, influenza, CMV and Epstein-Barr virus. Most CMV-associated TCR beta chains appeared to be HLA-restricted in a later analysis, and the HLA associations seemed to be driven largely by CMV exposure. In both the original and validation cohorts, the classifier was reported to diagnose cytomegalovirus status with high specificity and sensitivity. A later analysis associated about 17,000 TCR beta sequences with specific HLA alleles at a false discovery rate of 0.05. Only TCR beta chains were sequenced in this cohort, and the absence of alpha or paired-chain data limited detectable features. Some IMGT-functional V segments, including TRBV6-2 and TRBV6-3, could not be distinguished by the 87-base-pair reads and were therefore excluded. Sequencing depth was assumed to be roughly uniform across donors in the presence/absence analyses, though that assumption may not hold. In a later analysis, HLA-associated TCR beta chains showed more clonal expansion and lower generation probabilities than non-associated chains that were equally common. A further reported finding was that TCR beta sequences accurately predicted the HLA-A and HLA-B alleles for most subjects in the first cohort. In the study, around 150 TCR beta chains were listed as associated with cytomegalovirus. In a later genetic analysis, fewer N-insertions in productive TCRs were reported among donors in an Asian-associated ancestry cluster than the approximately 710-donor mean. The only immune exposure information available for the cohort was CMV serostatus. The sequencing pipeline was judged likely to have produced a cluster of highly shared sequence variants as a technical artifact. Because counts were too low, seventeen rarely observed V segments, including chromosome 9 orphons, were excluded from the earlier analysis of 587 of the donors. In vitro tests confirmed that three of the cytomegalovirus-associated TCR beta chains recognize cytomegalovirus antigens. When HLA alleles, especially DR and DQ, strongly co-occurred, TCR associations were difficult to assign to individual alleles. In an earlier analysis of fewer than 700 of the donors, most TCR beta V segments appeared in productive rearrangements about 87% or about 30% of the time, broadly matching IMGT annotations. Linkage disequilibrium might explain the correlated functional status among segregating V segments, but an unknown experimental factor could not be ruled out. It was suggested by the authors that the approach could potentially be generalized to other disease states and immunological phenotypes. Across donors, most TCR sequences were observed very rarely, whereas some public TCRs were present in many individuals.

This receptor chain uses TRBV19 and TRBJ2-1; matching of 6 bases hints at TRBD2 as the D gene. The sequence came from a woman under 40 in good health and CMV-seropositive. Sequenced sample: PBMCs. The CDR3 region: CASTQTSFNEQFF. The DNA reads as follows: TGTGCCAGTACCCAGACTAGTTTCAATGAGCAGTTCTTC.